The T cell receptor beta chain described here comes from a study of shared clonotypes between healthy human individuals. Across the study: Ranging from 18 to 49 in age, donors were a couple of women and a few men. Used for every donor were three CD4 naive, three CD4 memory, two CD8 naive and one CD8 memory plate. The study, taken as a whole, reports: In contrast to clonotypes shared by all four donors, non-shared clonotypes had lower generation probabilities.

On this clone: Its antigen is still unknown.

In the CD4+ fraction, cells were divided into CD45RA+ naive and CD45RA-negative memory subsets. Sequenced by immunoSEQ multiplex PCR; TCRdb stores in-frame clones only, minus some. This sample has some 1 million clones, with approximately 72% found just once. Input material: memory CD4+ T cells sorted from blood. Subset denoted: CD45RA-negative fraction. This clonotype originated in a man between 18 and 29 years old in good health.

CDR3 DNA: TGTGCCAGCAGCACGGGGACAGGGGAAAACACTGAAGCTTTCTTT. As protein: CASSTGTGENTEAFF. The chain has TRBV7-9 and TRBJ1-1, with 10 bases identical to TRBD1. The CDR3 sequence is 15 residues long. J was trimmed by 2 bases and V by 5 bases; bases with no gene match: 5. Germline CDR1 is SEHNR and CDR2 is FQNEAQ (reference sequence).